The clone carrying this T cell receptor (beta chain) was detected only once. The CDR3 totals 13 residues. Trimming took off 8 bases at V and 2 bases at J, with 13 bases between the two ends. Germline CDR1 is MDHEN and CDR2 is SYDVKM. These data come from a study of cytomegalovirus exposure and HLA in healthy donors. The PCR was carried out with 60 Vbeta primers and 13 Jbeta primers. Sequencing used immunoSEQ multiplex PCR; TCRdb keeps in-frame clones, though not all of them. The sample includes 150,000 to 200,000 clones, 80% seen only once; the top ten take about 4.8%. Sequenced sample: PBMCs. This chain links TRBV28 with TRBJ2-7, with D possibly being TRBD2 (6 bases). This TCR was recovered from a man younger than 45 in good health and CMV-seronegative. DNA of the CDR3: TGTGCCAGCGGGGCTAGCGCGACCTACGAGCAGTACTTC. Encoded protein: CASGASATYEQYF.